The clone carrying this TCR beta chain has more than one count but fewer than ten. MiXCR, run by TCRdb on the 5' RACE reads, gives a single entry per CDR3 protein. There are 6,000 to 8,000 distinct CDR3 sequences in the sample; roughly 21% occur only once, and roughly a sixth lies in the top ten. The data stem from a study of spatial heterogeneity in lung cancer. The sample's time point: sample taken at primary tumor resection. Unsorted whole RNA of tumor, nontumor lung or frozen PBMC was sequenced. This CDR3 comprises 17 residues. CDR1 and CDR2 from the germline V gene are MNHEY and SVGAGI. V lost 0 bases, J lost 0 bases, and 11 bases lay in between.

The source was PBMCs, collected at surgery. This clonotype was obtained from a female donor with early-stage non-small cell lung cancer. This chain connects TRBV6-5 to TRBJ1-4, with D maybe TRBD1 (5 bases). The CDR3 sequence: CASSYSGGSTTNEKLFF. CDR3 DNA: TGTGCCAGCAGTTACTCGGGGGGAAGTACAACTAATGAAAAACTGTTTTTT.